This T cell receptor (beta chain) emerged from a study of blood T cell repertoires in COVID-19. Losses at the gene ends were 2 bases for V and 6 bases for J; bases not matched to a gene: 4. This CDR3 comprises 13 residues. Germline V gives CDR1 MNHEY, CDR2 SVGAGI. This table comes from immunoSEQ multiplex PCR, and its TCRdb copy is limited to in-frame clones, with some not included. The sample lists fewer than 250,000 clones, about 85% occurring once. The source of this sequence is a man between 35 and 55 years old with acute or convalescent COVID-19. This chain connects TRBV6-5 to TRBJ2-7; 7 bases map to TRBD2. Specimen: peripheral blood. The CDR3 loop is CASSYGGGSEQYF. The CDR3 coding sequence is TGTGCCAGCAGTTACGGGGGAGGGAGCGAGCAGTACTTC.